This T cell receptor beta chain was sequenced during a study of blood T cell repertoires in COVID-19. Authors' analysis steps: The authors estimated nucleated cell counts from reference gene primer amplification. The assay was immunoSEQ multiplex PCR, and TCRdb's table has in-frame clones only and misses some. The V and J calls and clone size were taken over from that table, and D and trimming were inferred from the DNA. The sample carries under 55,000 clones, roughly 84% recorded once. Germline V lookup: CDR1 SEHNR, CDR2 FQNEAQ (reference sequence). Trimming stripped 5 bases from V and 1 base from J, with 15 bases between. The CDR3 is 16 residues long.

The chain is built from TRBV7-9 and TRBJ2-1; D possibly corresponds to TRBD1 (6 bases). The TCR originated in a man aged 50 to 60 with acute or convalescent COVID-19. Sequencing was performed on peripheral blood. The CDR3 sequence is CASSPPGGGSYNEQFF. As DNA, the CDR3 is TGTGCCAGCAGCCCTCCTGGGGGCGGGTCCTACAATGAGCAGTTCTTC. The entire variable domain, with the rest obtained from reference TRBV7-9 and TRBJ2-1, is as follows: DTGVSQNPRHKITKRGQNVTFRCDPISEHNRLYWYRQTLGQGPEFLTYFQNEAQLEKSRLLSDRFSAERPKGSFSTLEIQRTEQGDSAMYLCASSPPGGGSYNEQFFGPGTRLTVL.